One and the same sample provided the 17 T cell receptor beta chains below, sequenced in a study of blood T cell repertoires in COVID-19. This table comes from immunoSEQ multiplex PCR, and its TCRdb copy is limited to in-frame clones, with some not included. The data contain 250,000 to 350,000 clones, 70% to 90% of them singletons. Sequencing was carried out using PBMCs or T cells enriched from blood (not recorded which). The source of these receptors is a woman in her thirties who had recovered from COVID-19.

The chain links TRBV6-5 to TRBJ2-1; 9 bases line up with TRBD2. Germline CDR1 is MNHEY and CDR2 is SVGAGI. V gave up 9 bases and J gave up 6 bases; unmatched junction bases: 3. This CDR3 region has 12 residues. The CDR3 is CARAGGVNEQFF. CDR3 DNA: TGTGCCAGAGCGGGAGGAGTCAATGAGCAGTTCTTC.

The chain links TRBV29-1 to TRBJ2-7; 7 bases line up with TRBD1. The CDR3 length is 16 residues. V shed 0 bases, J shed 6 bases, and the junction held 14 bases outside the gene matches. Germline values: CDR1 SQVTM, CDR2 ANQGSEA. CDR3 nucleotide sequence: TGCAGCGTTGAAGACCTAGAAACGACAGGGTTGGGCGAGCAGTACTTC. Translated, it gives CSVEDLETTGLGEQYF.

This chain connects TRBV28 to TRBJ1-2, with a possible D match to TRBD1 (6 bases). Germline CDR1 reads MDHEN; CDR2 reads SYDVKM. This CDR3 has 13 amino acids. V dropped 10 bases and J dropped 2 bases, with 14 bases sitting between them. This CDR3 is CATKWTANYGYTF. In nucleotides, the CDR3 is TGTGCCACTAAATGGACAGCGAACTATGGCTACACCTTC.

The chain links TRBV9 to TRBJ2-1; 14 bases match TRBD2. Trimming took 0 bases from V and 3 from J; bases not matched to a gene: 5. The CDR3 runs to 18 residues. Germline V gives CDR1 SGDLS, CDR2 YYNGEE. CDR3 sequence (DNA): TGTGCCAGCAGCGTAGCCGGGACTAGCGGGGGCTACTACAATGAGCAGTTCTTC. It codes for CASSVAGTSGGYYNEQFF.

The chain couples TRBV4-1 to TRBJ2-2; 14 positions match TRBD2. Germline CDR1 is MGHRA and CDR2 is YSYEKL. J gave up 4 bases and V 0 bases, and 13 bases lay outside the gene matches. The CDR3 is made up of 21 amino acids. The CDR3 coding sequence is TGCGCCAGCAGCCAAGATCCCGTCGGCGTGGGACTAGCGGGAGCCACCGGGGAGCTGTTTTTT. Translating gives CASSQDPVGVGLAGATGELFF.

The CDR3 DNA is TGTGCCAGCAGCCCAGGCCGGGACATTGGGAATCAGCCCCAGCATTTT. Translated: CASSPGRDIGNQPQHF. The V and J genes are TRBV4-2 and TRBJ1-5, with a weak D call TRBD1 (6 bases). Between the trimmed V and J ends, which lost 4 bases and 4 bases, there was a span of 17 bases. The germline V gene encodes CDR1 LGHNA and CDR2 YNFKEQ. There are 16 residues in the CDR3.

The chain recombines TRBV27 with TRBJ2-1, with TRBD2 identical over 9 bases. The junction had 10 bases not matched to a gene; V was cut back by 0 bases and J by 7 bases. This CDR3 has 17 amino acids. Germline V gives CDR1 MNHEY, CDR2 SMNVEV (reference sequence). In DNA, the CDR3 is TGTGCCAGCAGTTTATCGCGGCTAGCGGGGAGTAATAATGAGCAGTTCTTC. Amino acids: CASSLSRLAGSNNEQFF.

V gene TRBV5-6 combines with J gene TRBJ2-3; 8 bases are shared with TRBD2. The CDR3 has 17 amino acids. The germline V gene encodes CDR1 SGHDT and CDR2 YYEEEE. J gave up 4 bases and V 3 bases, and 13 bases lay outside the gene matches. The CDR3 region is CASSSWAIGLAPDTQYF. DNA for the CDR3: TGTGCCAGCAGCTCCTGGGCTATCGGACTAGCCCCAGATACGCAGTATTTT.

This clone was seen just once. The chain carries TRBV10-1 and TRBJ2-1; no definite D call. V lost 6 bases, J lost 3 bases, and 15 bases lay in between. From germline, CDR1 is WNHNN and CDR2 SYGVQD (reference sequence). The CDR3 loop spans 15 amino acids. This chain's CDR3 is CASSSAELGYNEQFF. The CDR3 DNA reads TGCGCCAGCAGCTCGGCGGAACTTGGCTACAATGAGCAGTTCTTC.

The chain recombines TRBV7-8 with TRBJ1-1; unclear D gene. The CDR3 has 15 amino acids. CDR1 and CDR2 from the germline V gene are SGHVS and FQNEAQ. The V gene lost 0 bases and the J gene lost 3 bases, with 11 bases spanning the gap. The CDR3 coding sequence is TGTGCCAGCAGCTTAGCGAGGATAAGTGACACTGAAGCTTTCTTT. Translated, it gives CASSLARISDTEAFF.

J is TRBJ1-4 and V is TRBV18; D is ambiguous. Germline CDR1 reads KGHSH; CDR2 reads LQKENI. CDR3 length equals 17 residues. Trimming pared 2 bases from V and 1 base from J, leaving 14 bases between. The CDR3 region is CASSPKLQSLTNEKLFF. The CDR3 coding sequence is TGTGCCAGCTCACCAAAGTTACAGAGCCTAACTAATGAAAAACTGTTTTTT. Using reference TRBV18 and TRBJ1-4 for the parts outside the CDR3, the full variable domain is NAGVMQNPRHLVRRRGQEARLRCSPMKGHSHVYWYRQLPEEGLKFMVYLQKENIIDESGMPKERFSAEFPKEGPSILRIQQVVRGDSAAYFCASSPKLQSLTNEKLFFGSGTQLSVL.

This clone was counted a single time. The rearrangement uses TRBV27 and TRBJ1-5; D remains unclear. With 1 base removed from V and 2 bases from J, the gap between germline ends came to 9 bases. This CDR3 is built from 15 residues. Germline V CDR1 and CDR2: MNHEY, SMNVEV (reference sequence). The CDR3, as DNA: TGTGCCAGCAGTTTATTTGGGCAGGGCAATCAGCCCCAGCATTTT. Amino acids: CASSLFGQGNQPQHF.

V and J are TRBV12-3 or TRBV12-4 and TRBJ2-3; perhaps TRBD1 as D (6 bases). The CDR3 covers 13 residues. V lost 5 bases to trimming and J lost 13 bases, with 19 bases between them. The CDR3 is CASSHGTPGQKYF. In DNA form, the CDR3 reads TGTGCCAGCAGTCATGGCACCCCGGGACAAAAGTATTTT.

The chain is built from TRBV13 and TRBJ1-2; TRBD1 is a possible D gene (6 bases). V was pared by 5 bases and J by 8 bases, with 24 bases between. Per germline, CDR1 PRHDT and CDR2 FYEKMQ (reference sequence). The CDR3 is made up of 16 amino acids. CDR3 coding DNA: TGTGCCAGCAGCGTTATACAGGCTACAGGGTCGGGGGGCTACACCTTC. The encoded protein is CASSVIQATGSGGYTF.

J is TRBJ2-7 and V is TRBV15; unclear D gene. Trimming shortened V by 9 bases and J by 0 bases, and 15 bases separated the two germline ends. This CDR3 comprises 14 residues. CDR1 and CDR2 from the germline V gene are LNHNV and YYDKDF (reference sequence). CDR3 amino acids: CATKLNSDSYEQYF. The CDR3 DNA sequence: TGTGCCACAAAACTAAACTCGGACTCCTACGAGCAGTACTTC.

With regard to this clone: Within the sample, other DNA sequences also encode this same CDR3. This chain links TRBV5-1 with TRBJ1-5; possibly TRBD1 for D (5 bases). Per the germline V gene, CDR1 is SGHRS and CDR2 is YFSETQ. CDR3 length: 15 residues. Trimming shortened V by 0 bases and J by 0 bases, and 7 bases separated the two germline ends. In DNA form, the CDR3 reads TGCGCCAGCAGCTTGGAAGGGGCTAGCAATCAGCCCCAGCATTTT. Translated: CASSLEGASNQPQHF.

The chain combines TRBV9 with TRBJ2-3; 7 bases are a match to TRBD2. Germline V gene sequence: CDR1 SGDLS, CDR2 YYNGEE. V was clipped by 3 bases and J by 2 bases; unmatched bases: 15. There are 18 residues in the CDR3. The chain's CDR3 is CASSEPAGESMPTDTQYF. The CDR3 DNA reads as TGTGCCAGCAGCGAGCCGGCGGGGGAGTCTATGCCCACAGATACGCAGTATTTT. The full variable domain, completed using reference TRBV9 and TRBJ2-3, is DSGVTQTPKHLITATGQRVTLRCSPRSGDLSVYWYQQSLDQGLQFLIQYYNGEERAKGNILERFSAQQFPDLHSELNLSSLELGDSALYFCASSEPAGESMPTDTQYFGPGTRLTVL.